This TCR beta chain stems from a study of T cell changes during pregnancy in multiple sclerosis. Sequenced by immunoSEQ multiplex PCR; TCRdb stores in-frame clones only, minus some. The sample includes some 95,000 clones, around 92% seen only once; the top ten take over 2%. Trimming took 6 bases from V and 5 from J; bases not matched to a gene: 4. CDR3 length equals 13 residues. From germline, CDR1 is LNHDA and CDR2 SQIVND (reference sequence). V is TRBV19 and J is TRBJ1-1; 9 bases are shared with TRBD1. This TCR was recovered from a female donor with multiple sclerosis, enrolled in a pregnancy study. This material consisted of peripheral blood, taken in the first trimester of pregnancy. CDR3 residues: CASRGQGKTEAFF. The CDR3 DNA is TGTGCCAGTAGGGGACAGGGAAAAACTGAAGCTTTCTTT.